The 24 T cell receptor beta chains below were found in one sample sequenced in a study of Ad26.COV2.S vaccination and SARS-CoV-2 variants. Described treatment: roughly 20 received Ad26.COV2.S at low or high dose, single or two shots; 5 received placebo; per-sample allocation not given. Each sample was drawn 63 days after the first injection (of vaccine or placebo). The repertoire was sequenced with immunoSEQ multiplex PCR; TCRdb's copy has only in-frame clones and lacks some. Here the sample spans about half a million clones, about 88% being singletons. Sequenced material: peripheral blood, taken in a trial of Ad26.COV2.S vaccine versus placebo. Receptor source: a person aged 18-60 years who received the Ad26.COV2.S COVID-19 vaccine or a placebo.

V gene TRBV19 combines with J gene TRBJ2-5; D gene uncertain. Germline CDR1 LNHDA, CDR2 SQIVND (reference sequence). The CDR3 totals 16 residues. Trimming removed 7 bases from V and 5 bases from J, with 23 bases in between. The CDR3 region has the DNA TGTGCCAGTACCATCAGAGACTCCTCTACCAGGGAGACCCAGTACTTC. It is translated as CASTIRDSSTRETQYF. Together with reference TRBV19 and TRBJ2-5, the CDR3 gives the full variable domain: DGGITQSPKYLFRKEGQNVTLSCEQNLNHDAMYWYRQDPGQGLRLIYYSQIVNDFQKGDIAEGYSVSREKKESFPLTVTSAQKNPTAFYLCASTIRDSSTRETQYFGPGTRLLVL.

The V gene is TRBV5-8, the J gene TRBJ2-2; 10 bases line up with TRBD1. The germline CDR1 and CDR2 sequences are SGHTS and YDEGEE. The V segment lost 4 bases and the J segment 7 bases; nucleotides outside the gene matches: 7. This CDR3 spans 15 amino acids. The CDR3: CASSDRDRGVGELFF. DNA of the CDR3: TGTGCCAGCAGCGACCGGGACAGGGGAGTCGGGGAGCTGTTTTTT. Based on the CDR3 plus reference TRBV5-8 and TRBJ2-2, the full variable domain is EAGVTQSPTHLIKTRGQQATLRCSPISGHTSVYWYQQALGLGLQFLLWYDEGEERNRGNFPPRFSGRQFPNYSSELNVNALELEDSALYLCASSDRDRGVGELFFGEGSRLTVL.

This clone appeared once. The chain employs TRBV6-1 and TRBJ2-1, with a possible D match to TRBD2 (6 bases). Germline loops: CDR1 MNHNS, CDR2 SASEGT. This CDR3 comprises 12 residues. Trimming cost V 2 bases and J 12 bases, with 11 bases left between them. In nucleotides, the CDR3 is TGTGCCAGCAGTGAACGGGGGAACGGGCAGTTCTTC. Translation gives CASSERGNGQFF.

The V call is TRBV19, the J call TRBJ1-2; D is unresolved. The CDR3 loop spans 14 amino acids. Germline V gene lookup returns CDR1 LNHDA and CDR2 SQIVND (reference sequence). Between the trimmed V and J ends, which lost 1 base and 3 bases, there was a span of 9 bases. The CDR3 loop reads CASSIVVRDYGYTF. DNA of the CDR3: TGTGCCAGTAGTATAGTGGTGCGCGACTATGGCTACACCTTC. The full variable domain, rest sourced from reference TRBV19 and TRBJ1-2, is DGGITQSPKYLFRKEGQNVTLSCEQNLNHDAMYWYRQDPGQGLRLIYYSQIVNDFQKGDIAEGYSVSREKKESFPLTVTSAQKNPTAFYLCASSIVVRDYGYTFGSGTRLTVV.

This clone was detected ten times or more. The J gene is TRBJ2-7, the V gene TRBV18; 7 positions match TRBD1. There are 15 residues in the CDR3. Germline lookup yields CDR1 KGHSH and CDR2 LQKENI. With 3 bases clipped from V and 5 bases from J, the junction kept 10 bases outside the gene matches. Here the CDR3 reads CASSPQTGKTDEQYF. The CDR3, as DNA: TGTGCCAGCTCACCCCAGACAGGGAAGACCGACGAGCAGTACTTC.

This clone was observed a single time. The sample contains more than one DNA sequence encoding this CDR3. V is TRBV6-1 and J is TRBJ2-7; D may match TRBD1 or TRBD2 (5 bases each). Germline assignment: CDR1 MNHNS and CDR2 SASEGT. The CDR3 runs 14 residues. The V end was cut by 1 base, the J end by 2 bases, with 9 bases between. The CDR3 loop reads CASSEGGNPYEQYF. The CDR3 DNA is TGTGCCAGCAGTGAAGGGGGGAACCCCTACGAGCAGTACTTC.

This CDR3 is CASSPVIRDSPLHF. DNA of the CDR3: TGTGCCAGCAGCCCGGTAATCAGGGATTCACCCCTCCACTTT. This chain uses TRBV7-8 with TRBJ1-6, with D possibly being TRBD1 (5 bases). This CDR3 has 14 residues. The ends were cut back, 5 bases at V and 8 bases at J, with 13 bases in the middle. Germline-derived CDR1 and CDR2 are SGHVS and FQNEAQ.

V gene TRBV3-1 (or the pseudogene TRBV3-2) combines with J gene TRBJ2-7; TRBD1 aligns across 10 bases. Trimming at V came to 4 bases and at J to 6 bases, leaving 0 bases not matched to a gene. Germline V lookup: CDR1 LGHDT, CDR2 YNNKEL (reference sequence). CDR3 length: 12 amino acids. The chain's CDR3 is CASSRTGGEQYF. The CDR3 nucleotides are TGTGCCAGCAGCCGGACAGGGGGCGAGCAGTACTTC.

The chain couples TRBV6-5 to TRBJ2-2, with D possibly being TRBD1 (6 bases). V was pared by 4 bases and J by 6 bases, with 15 bases between. The germline V gene has CDR1 MNHEY and CDR2 SVGAGI. The CDR3 consists of 15 residues. CDR3 region: CASSSSPTGPGELFF. The CDR3 nucleotides read TGTGCCAGCAGTTCCTCACCTACAGGGCCCGGGGAGCTGTTTTTT.

The V and J genes are TRBV6-6 and TRBJ1-2; D is possibly TRBD1 (6 bases). The CDR3 contains 11 residues. CDR1 is MNHNY and CDR2 is SVGAGI in the germline V gene (reference sequence). The V and J ends lost 6 bases and 4 bases respectively, with 6 bases between them. The CDR3 DNA sequence: TGTGCCAGCAGACAGGGCTATGGCTACACCTTC. It codes for CASRQGYGYTF.

The rearrangement links TRBV2 to TRBJ2-2; tentative D call: TRBD1 (6 bases). CDR1 is SNHLY and CDR2 is FYNNEI in the germline V gene. V dropped 7 bases and J dropped 5 bases, with 17 bases sitting between them. This CDR3 is built from 15 residues. The CDR3 is CASTPGALLTGELFF. The CDR3 coding sequence is TGTGCCAGCACCCCAGGGGCGCTCTTAACCGGGGAGCTGTTTTTT.

This chain links TRBV3-1 (or the pseudogene TRBV3-2) with TRBJ1-6; D call uncertain. The V gene's germline CDR1 is LGHDT and CDR2 YNNKEL (reference sequence). The germline V and J ends were trimmed by 4 bases and 7 bases, with 11 bases remaining between them. The CDR3 spans 14 residues. As DNA, the CDR3 is TGTGCCAGCAGCCCTTTCAGTAAGAATTCACCCCTCCACTTT. Amino acids: CASSPFSKNSPLHF.

This sequence joins TRBV6-2 or TRBV6-3 and TRBJ1-1, with D tentatively TRBD1 (5 bases). The CDR3 length is 13 residues. Germline-derived CDR1 and CDR2 are MNHEY and SVGEGT. Trimming pared 3 bases from V and 10 bases from J, leaving 15 bases between. The DNA of the CDR3 is TGTGCCAGCAGTTATGATGGGGCCCGAGGAGCTTTCTTT. It codes for CASSYDGARGAFF.

The rearrangement links TRBV5-6 to TRBJ2-7; D gene uncertain. The CDR3 totals 14 residues. Looked up from germline, CDR1 is SGHDT and CDR2 is YYEEEE. The V end lost 0 bases, the J end lost 4 bases, and 11 bases lay between the germline ends. The chain's CDR3 is CASSLEGRGYEQYF. The CDR3 bases are TGTGCCAGCAGCTTGGAGGGTCGTGGGTACGAGCAGTACTTC.

This chain uses TRBV11-2 with TRBJ2-1; D is possibly TRBD2 (6 bases). Between the trimmed V and J ends, which lost 3 bases and 5 bases, there was a span of 11 bases. Looked up from germline, CDR1 is SGHAT and CDR2 is FQNNGV. The length of the CDR3 is 14 residues. DNA for the CDR3: TGTGCCAGCAGCTTTCTCGGGGGTAACAATGAGCAGTTCTTC. Protein sequence: CASSFLGGNNEQFF.

This clone has only a few counts. The chain combines TRBV6-5 with TRBJ2-7; the D is unclear. Germline lookup yields CDR1 MNHEY and CDR2 SVGAGI. This CDR3 region has 15 residues. Trimming shortened V by 0 bases and J by 0 bases, and 9 bases separated the two germline ends. This CDR3 is CASSYSFGDSYEQYF. In nucleotides, the CDR3 is TGTGCCAGCAGTTACTCTTTTGGGGACTCCTACGAGCAGTACTTC.

This chain links TRBV7-6 with TRBJ2-3; weak D call: TRBD1 (5 bases). CDR1 and CDR2 (germline): SGHVS, FNYEAQ. There are 15 residues in the CDR3. V was trimmed by 4 bases and J by 4 bases, leaving 15 bases between them. CDR3 sequence reads: CASSSVPKGADTQYF. CDR3 nucleotide sequence: TGTGCCAGCAGCTCAGTGCCGAAAGGGGCAGATACGCAGTATTTT. Complete variable domain (other parts from reference TRBV7-6 and TRBJ2-3): GAGVSQSPRYKVTKRGQDVALRCDPISGHVSLYWYRQALGQGPEFLTYFNYEAQQDKSGLPNDRFSAERPEGSISTLTIQRTEQRDSAMYRCASSSVPKGADTQYFGPGTRLTVL.

In this sample, this clone turned up once. The rearrangement joins TRBV10-2 to TRBJ2-1, with TRBD2 matching 10 bases. Germline V gives CDR1 WSHSY, CDR2 SAAADI. The CDR3 is made up of 16 amino acids. The J segment lost 4 bases and the V segment lost 6 bases, leaving 9 bases of the junction unmatched. In DNA, the CDR3 is TGCGCCAGCAGCGAGCCCGGACTAGCGGATTACAATGAGCAGTTCTTC. It specifies CASSEPGLADYNEQFF.

The chain carries TRBV24-1 and TRBJ2-1; 10 nucleotides align to TRBD2. V was pared by 5 bases and J by 3 bases, with 9 bases of the junction left unmatched. The CDR3 length is 17 residues. CDR1 is KGHDR and CDR2 is SFDVKD in the germline V gene. CDR3 DNA: TGTGCCACCAGTGCACCTAGCGGGAGTTTATTCTACAATGAGCAGTTCTTC. This sequence encodes CATSAPSGSLFYNEQFF.

This clone appeared once. The chain recombines TRBV9 with TRBJ2-7, with D possibly TRBD2 on 5 matching bases. Germline V gives CDR1 SGDLS, CDR2 YYNGEE. V shed 3 bases and J shed 1 base, with 8 bases lying between them. There are 13 residues in the CDR3. This CDR3 is CASSAGLSYEQYF. The CDR3 DNA is TGTGCCAGCAGCGCCGGACTTTCCTACGAGCAGTACTTC.

The chain employs TRBV11-3 and TRBJ1-3; D is perhaps TRBD1 (5 bases). Deletions cut 5 bases from V and 0 bases from J, with 8 bases between. This CDR3 spans 14 amino acids. The germline gives CDR1 SGHNT, CDR2 YENEEA. CDR3 sequence (DNA): TGTGCCAGCAGCCATGACAGCTCTGGAAACACCATATATTTT. It specifies CASSHDSSGNTIYF.

This chain connects TRBV4-1 to TRBJ2-3, with D unclear. Germline V lookup: CDR1 MGHRA, CDR2 YSYEKL. Trimming took off 2 bases at V and 4 bases at J, with 10 bases between the two ends. There are 14 residues in the CDR3. This CDR3 reads CASSQLSGPDTQYF. CDR3 in DNA: TGCGCCAGCAGCCAATTGTCTGGGCCAGATACGCAGTATTTT.

This clone has a single count. CDR3 in amino acids: CASSVVSEFTEDRATGELFF. CDR3 nucleotides: TGTGCCAGCAGTGTGGTTTCCGAATTTACCGAGGACAGGGCCACCGGGGAGCTGTTTTTT. This rearrangement joins TRBV2 to TRBJ2-2; 8 bases map to TRBD1. CDR3 length equals 20 residues. Per germline, CDR1 SNHLY and CDR2 FYNNEI. The V and J ends lost 4 bases and 4 bases, in that order; junction bases with no gene match: 20.

The rearrangement joins TRBV5-6 to TRBJ2-1; 14 bases agree with TRBD2. The CDR3 covers 17 residues. Looked up from germline, CDR1 is SGHDT and CDR2 is YYEEEE. Germline trimming cut 2 bases from V and 3 bases from J; bases unmatched to any gene: 4. The CDR3 region has the DNA TGTGCCAGCAGCTTCGCCGGGACTAGCGGGGGCTACAATGAGCAGTTCTTC. Amino acid sequence: CASSFAGTSGGYNEQFF.